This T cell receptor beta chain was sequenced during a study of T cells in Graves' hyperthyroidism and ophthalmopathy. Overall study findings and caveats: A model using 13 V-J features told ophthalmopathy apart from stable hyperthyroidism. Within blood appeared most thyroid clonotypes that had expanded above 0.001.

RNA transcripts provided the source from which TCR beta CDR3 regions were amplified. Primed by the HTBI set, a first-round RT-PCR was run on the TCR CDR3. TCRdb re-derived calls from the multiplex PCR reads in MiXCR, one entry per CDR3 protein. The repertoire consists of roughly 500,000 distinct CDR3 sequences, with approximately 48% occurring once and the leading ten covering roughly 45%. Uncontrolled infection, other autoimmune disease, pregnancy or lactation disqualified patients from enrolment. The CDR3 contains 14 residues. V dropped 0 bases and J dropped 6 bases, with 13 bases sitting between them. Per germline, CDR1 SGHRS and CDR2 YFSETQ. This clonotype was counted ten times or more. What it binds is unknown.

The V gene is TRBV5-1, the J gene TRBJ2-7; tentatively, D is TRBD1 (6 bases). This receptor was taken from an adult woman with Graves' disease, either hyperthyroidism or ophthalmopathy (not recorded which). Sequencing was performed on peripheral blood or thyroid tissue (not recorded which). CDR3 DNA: TGCGCCAGCAGCTTGGGGCCAGGGGCTGGCGAGCAGTACTTC. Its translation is CASSLGPGAGEQYF. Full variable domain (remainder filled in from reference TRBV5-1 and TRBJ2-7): KAGVTQTPRYLIKTRGQQVTLSCSPISGHRSVSWYQQTPGQGLQFLFEYFSETQRNKGNFPGRFSGRQFSNSRSEMNVSTLELGDSALYLCASSLGPGAGEQYFGPGTRLTVT.